A selection of T cell receptor beta chains follows, all from one sample in a study of blood T cell repertoires in COVID-19. TCRdb's table, derived via immunoSEQ multiplex PCR, lists solely in-frame clones and lacks some. The sample gives around 140,000 clones, roughly 84% of which show up once; 40% to 55% is in the top ten. Input material: peripheral blood. The origin of the receptors is a human donor in a cohort sampled during active COVID-19. Each CDR3 is given with its conserved first and last residue. The D gene is left open where the match is weak. Where a row states a size, it is once, few, many or the class of an expanded clone; other rows omit it.

J | D | V | size | DNA | CDR3
TRBJ1-1 | - | TRBV6-5 | - | TGTGCCAGCCAAGACAGACAGAGGATGAACACTGAAGCTTTCTTT | CASQDRQRMNTEAFF
TRBJ2-3 | TRBD2 | TRBV5-4 | once | TGTGCCAGCAGCCTCGGGGGGACCTCCCCTAGCACAGATACGCAGTATTTT | CASSLGGTSPSTDTQYF
TRBJ2-1 | TRBD2 | TRBV11-3 | - | TGTGCCAGCAGCTTAGGAGGACCTTCGGGGGGAAATGAGCAGTTCTTC | CASSLGGPSGGNEQFF
TRBJ2-3 | TRBD2 | TRBV11-3 | - | TGTGCCAGCAGGCTAGCGGGGGGTGGAGATACGCAGTATTTT | CASRLAGGGDTQYF
TRBJ2-2 | - | TRBV9 | - | TGTGCCAGCAGCGTAGGAGCTATCGGGGAGCTGTTTTTT | CASSVGAIGELFF
TRBJ1-1 | - | TRBV12-3/TRBV12-4 | once | TGTGCCAGCAGCGAAACAGGAAAAGCTTTCTTT | CASSETGKAFF
TRBJ1-2 | - | TRBV28 | - | TGTGCCAGCGCTTCTAGGGATAGAGGGGGCTACACCTTC | CASASRDRGGYTF
TRBJ1-6 | - | TRBV11-2 | - | TGTGCCAGCAGCTTAGGGACTTTTAATTCACCCCTCCACTTT | CASSLGTFNSPLHF
TRBJ1-3 | - | TRBV18 | once | TGTGCCAGCTCACGACAGTCTGGAAACACCATATATTTT | CASSRQSGNTIYF
TRBJ2-1 | - | TRBV24-1 | - | TGTGCCACCAGTGAAAGTACCAGGAATGAGCAGTTCTTC | CATSESTRNEQFF
TRBJ2-2 | - | TRBV5-8 | - | TGTGCCAGCAGCTTGGAACTAGGGAAGAACACCGGGGAGCTGTTTTTT | CASSLELGKNTGELFF
TRBJ1-2 | TRBD1 | TRBV7-3 | - | TGTGCCAGCGGCCCCATGGCAGGGGGCAGTGGCTACACCTTC | CASGPMAGGSGYTF
TRBJ1-1 | - | TRBV6-5 | - | TGTGCCAGCAGTCGACAGACAGTGAACACTGAAGCTTTCTTT | CASSRQTVNTEAFF
TRBJ1-3 | TRBD1 | TRBV4-1 | - | TGCGCCAGCAGCCTTAGACCCCGGGACAGGGTTTCCGGAAACACCATATATTTT | CASSLRPRDRVSGNTIYF
TRBJ1-2 | - | TRBV11-3 | - | TGTGCCAGCAGCTATCAGGGGAACTATGGCTACACCTTC | CASSYQGNYGYTF
TRBJ1-5 | TRBD1 | TRBV7-2 | once | TGTGCCAGCAGCTTAGCCGGCATCGGACAGGTGGTGAATCAGCCCCAGCATTTT | CASSLAGIGQVVNQPQHF
TRBJ1-5 | - | TRBV19 | - | TGTGCCAGTAGTACCGGCAGGAGCAATCAGCCCCAGCATTTT | CASSTGRSNQPQHF
TRBJ1-6 | - | TRBV24-1 | - | TGTGCCACCAGTGACCAGACAGCTAATTCACCCCTCCACTTT | CATSDQTANSPLHF
TRBJ2-3 | - | TRBV30 | - | TGTGCCTGGAGTGGACAGGCCCGAATCCACACAGATACGCAGTATTTT | CAWSGQARIHTDTQYF
TRBJ2-1 | TRBD2 | TRBV7-3 | - | TGTGCCAGCAGTCCTCGGACTAGCGGGAGGGTTAGCTCCTACAATGAGCAGTTCTTC | CASSPRTSGRVSSYNEQFF
TRBJ1-4 | TRBD1 | TRBV5-1 | few | TGCGCCAGCAGCCTCAGACAGGGGAGAACTGGAGTCGATGAAAAACTGTTTTTT | CASSLRQGRTGVDEKLFF
TRBJ2-1 | - | TRBV11-3 | - | TGTGCCAGCAGCTTACTAGCAGTCGGCTCCTACAATGAGCAGTTCTTC | CASSLLAVGSYNEQFF
TRBJ1-1 | - | TRBV30 | - | TGTGCCTGGAGCGCACTTGAGAACACTGAAGCTTTCTTT | CAWSALENTEAFF
TRBJ2-1 | TRBD1 | TRBV5-1 | once | TGCGCCAGCACGATAACAGGGGGCGGTGAGCAGTTCTTC | CASTITGGGEQFF
TRBJ2-2 | - | TRBV5-5 | - | TGTGCCAGCAGCTTGAATCCGGGATCTTACACCGGGGAGCTGTTTTTT | CASSLNPGSYTGELFF
TRBJ2-7 | - | TRBV29-1 | - | TGCAGCGTTGAAACTGGAGGAGGGAGTTACGAGCAGTACTTC | CSVETGGGSYEQYF
TRBJ1-1 | - | TRBV20-1 | - | TGCAGTGCTGGTGATTTAGCTGAAGCTTTCTTT | CSAGDLAEAFF
TRBJ2-7 | - | TRBV7-2 | once | TGTGCCAGCAGCCCCGGGAGCCGAGAGCAGTACTTC | CASSPGSREQYF
TRBJ2-5 | TRBD1 | TRBV9 | few | TGTGCCAGCAGCGTAGGAATAGGGGGCGGTGAGACCCAGTACTTC | CASSVGIGGGETQYF
TRBJ2-3 | - | TRBV5-1 | - | TGCGCCAGCAGCTTGGGAAGAGGAGATACGCAGTATTTT | CASSLGRGDTQYF
TRBJ2-1 | - | TRBV9 | few | TGTGCCAGCAGCGTCCGGGACTTGGTGGGCTACAATGAGCAGTTCTTC | CASSVRDLVGYNEQFF
TRBJ2-3 | - | TRBV11-3 | - | TGTGCCAGCAGCTTAGGGACCCTAGCGCGAGGGGACACAGATACGCAGTATTTT | CASSLGTLARGDTDTQYF
TRBJ2-5 | TRBD1 | TRBV18 | - | TGTGCCAGCTCACGACAGGGAACTGAGACCCAGTACTTC | CASSRQGTETQYF
TRBJ1-2 | TRBD1 | TRBV7-2 | - | TGTGCCAGCAGCTTAGTGGCAGGGGGCGGCTACGGCTACACCTTC | CASSLVAGGGYGYTF
TRBJ2-1 | - | TRBV9 | - | TGTGCCAGCAGCGGGGGGGTTCAGTTCTACAATGAGCAGTTCTTC | CASSGGVQFYNEQFF
TRBJ1-1 | TRBD1 | TRBV11-3 | few | TGTGCCAGCAGCTTATCGGGACAGGCAACTTTCTTT | CASSLSGQATFF
TRBJ1-4 | TRBD1 | TRBV7-2 | - | TGTGCCAGCAGCGCGAGGGACAGGGGGCGTTTCAATGAAAAACTGTTTTTT | CASSARDRGRFNEKLFF
TRBJ1-1 | - | TRBV7-9 | - | TGTGCCAGCAGCTTATATCAGGGTAACGCTGAAGCTTTCTTT | CASSLYQGNAEAFF
TRBJ2-3 | TRBD2 | TRBV15 | - | TGTGCCACCACCAAGGGGGATGCTAGCGGGAGAGATACGCAGTATTTT | CATTKGDASGRDTQYF
TRBJ1-2 | - | TRBV6-6 | - | TGTGCCAGCAGTTACGTGAGTGGCTACACCTTC | CASSYVSGYTF
TRBJ1-6 | - | TRBV5-4 | - | TGTGCCAGCAGCTTGCAGGGCTATAATTCACCCCTCCACTTT | CASSLQGYNSPLHF
TRBJ1-1 | TRBD1 | TRBV9 | - | TGTGCCAGCAGCGTACAGGGACAGCCGAACACTGAAGCTTTCTTT | CASSVQGQPNTEAFF
TRBJ1-2 | - | TRBV6-5 | - | TGTGCCAGTTTAGACCCGACAGGATGGGGCTACACCTTC | CASLDPTGWGYTF
TRBJ2-7 | TRBD1 | TRBV12-3/TRBV12-4 | - | TGTGCCAGCAGCGGACAGGCCTACGAGCAGTACTTC | CASSGQAYEQYF
TRBJ2-5 | TRBD1 | TRBV10-3 | - | TGTGCCATCAGAGACAGGGGAAACCTCCAAGAGACCCAGTACTTC | CAIRDRGNLQETQYF